This T cell receptor (beta chain) was retrieved from a study of naive and memory T cell subsets. Germline V lookup: CDR1 SNHLY, CDR2 FYNNEI. V shed 6 bases and J 7 bases; nucleotides not matched to a gene: 7. The CDR3 is 14 amino acids. As for this clonotype: No antigen is known for it.

Both TRBC1 and TRBC2 were covered by a beta constant-region primer of two equimolar oligonucleotides. The ligated cDNA underwent four PCR rounds using SP2 and nested alpha and beta constant-region primers. Ligation attached a single-stranded oligonucleotide with a 12-nucleotide UMI and the SP2 primer to the cDNA 3' end. Via MiXCR, TCRdb re-called the UMI-ligation and nested PCR reads, giving one row per CDR3 protein. The profile shows 100,000 to 150,000 distinct CDR3 sequences, over 30% of them singletons. General study points: Gini index rose across naive, CM, EM and EMRA in CD4 and CD8. Clonotypes are single alpha or beta chains, not paired receptors. No ground truth validated the naive and memory repertoire findings.

Sequencing used central memory CD4+ T cells from blood. The sequence derives from a human donor in good health. The V and J genes are TRBV2 and TRBJ2-3; 10 nucleotides match TRBD2. DNA of the CDR3: TGTGCCAGCAGAGTAGCGGGAGGACTAAATACGCAGTATTTT. It specifies CASRVAGGLNTQYF.